This T cell receptor (beta chain) originates from a study of shared clonotypes between healthy human individuals. The V gene end was trimmed by 6 bases and the J gene end by 4 bases; junction bases not matched to a gene: 7. This CDR3 has 14 amino acids. CDR1 and CDR2 (germline): KGHSH, LQKENI. Some clones are missing from TCRdb's copy, which holds only in-frame ones; the method was immunoSEQ multiplex PCR. The table has millions of clones, approximately 95% seen once. Sequencing was performed on naive CD4+ T cells from PBMCs. Subset noted: CD45RA+ positively selected. The chain recombines TRBV18 with TRBJ2-3, with 7 bases identical to TRBD1. This TCR was recovered from a young man in good health. Some clones in this sample may be carry-over from other donors' samples. As DNA, the CDR3 is TGTGCCAGCTCCCCAGGGGGAGCGTCAGATACGCAGTATTTT. It encodes CASSPGGASDTQYF.